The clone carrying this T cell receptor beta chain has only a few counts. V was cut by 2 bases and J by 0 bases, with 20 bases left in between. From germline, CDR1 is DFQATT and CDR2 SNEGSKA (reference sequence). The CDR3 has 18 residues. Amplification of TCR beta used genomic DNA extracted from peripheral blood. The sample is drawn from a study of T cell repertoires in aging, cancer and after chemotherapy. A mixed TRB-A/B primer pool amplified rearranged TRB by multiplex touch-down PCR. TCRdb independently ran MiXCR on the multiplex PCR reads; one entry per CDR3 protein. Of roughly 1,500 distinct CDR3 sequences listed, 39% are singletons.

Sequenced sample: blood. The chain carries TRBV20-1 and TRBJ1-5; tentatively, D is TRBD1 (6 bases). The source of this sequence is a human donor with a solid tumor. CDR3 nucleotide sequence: TGCAGTGCTAGACTGGGGGCAGGCAAGTGGGATAGCAATCAGCCCCAGCATTTT. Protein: CSARLGAGKWDSNQPQHF.